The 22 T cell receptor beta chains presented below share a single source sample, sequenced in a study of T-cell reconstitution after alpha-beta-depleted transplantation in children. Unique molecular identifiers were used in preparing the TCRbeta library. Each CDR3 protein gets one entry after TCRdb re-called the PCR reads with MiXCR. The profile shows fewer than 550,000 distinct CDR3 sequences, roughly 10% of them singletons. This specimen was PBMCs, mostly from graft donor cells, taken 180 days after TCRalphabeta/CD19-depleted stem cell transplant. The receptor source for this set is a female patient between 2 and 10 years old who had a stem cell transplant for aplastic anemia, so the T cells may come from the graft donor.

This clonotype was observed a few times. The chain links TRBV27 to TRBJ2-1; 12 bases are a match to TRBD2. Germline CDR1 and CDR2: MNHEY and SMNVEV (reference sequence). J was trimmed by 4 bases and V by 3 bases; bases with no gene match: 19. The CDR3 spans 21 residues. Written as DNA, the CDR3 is TGTGCCAGCAGTTTCCTAAGCGATATGGGACTAGCGGGTTTTTGGTACAATGAGCAGTTCTTC. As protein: CASSFLSDMGLAGFWYNEQFF.

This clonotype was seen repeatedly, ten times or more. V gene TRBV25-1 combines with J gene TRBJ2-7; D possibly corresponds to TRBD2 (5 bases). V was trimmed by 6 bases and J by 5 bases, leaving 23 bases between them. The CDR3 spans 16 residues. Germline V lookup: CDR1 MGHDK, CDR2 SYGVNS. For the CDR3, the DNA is TGTGCCAGCAGCCGGGGTGGACGGACGGGTTTCGACGAGCAGTACTTC. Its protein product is CASSRGGRTGFDEQYF.

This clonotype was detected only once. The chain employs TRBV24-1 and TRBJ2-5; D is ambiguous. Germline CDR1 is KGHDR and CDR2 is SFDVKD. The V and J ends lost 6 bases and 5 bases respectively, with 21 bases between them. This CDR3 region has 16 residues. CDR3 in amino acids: CATSPGRMALVETQYF. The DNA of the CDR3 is TGTGCCACCAGTCCCGGACGGATGGCCCTTGTGGAGACCCAGTACTTC.

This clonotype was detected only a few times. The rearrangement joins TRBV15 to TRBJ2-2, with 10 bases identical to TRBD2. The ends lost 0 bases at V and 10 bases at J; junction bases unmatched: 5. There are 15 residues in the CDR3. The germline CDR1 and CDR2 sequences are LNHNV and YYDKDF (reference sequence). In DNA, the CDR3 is TGTGCCACCAGCAGAGATAGGGGACTAGCGTTGGAGCTGTTTTTT. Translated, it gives CATSRDRGLALELFF.

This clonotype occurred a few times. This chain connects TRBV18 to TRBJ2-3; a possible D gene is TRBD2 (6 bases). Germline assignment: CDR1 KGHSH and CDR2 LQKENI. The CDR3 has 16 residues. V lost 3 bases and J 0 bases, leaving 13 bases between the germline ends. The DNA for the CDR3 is TGTGCCAGCTCACCCCTCCGTGGGGGGAGCACAGATACGCAGTATTTT. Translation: CASSPLRGGSTDTQYF.

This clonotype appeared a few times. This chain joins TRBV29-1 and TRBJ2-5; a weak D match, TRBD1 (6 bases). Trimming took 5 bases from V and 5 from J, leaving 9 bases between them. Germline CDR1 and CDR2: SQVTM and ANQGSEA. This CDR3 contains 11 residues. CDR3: CSVFRGETQYF. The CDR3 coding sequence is TGCAGCGTTTTCAGGGGCGAGACCCAGTACTTC.

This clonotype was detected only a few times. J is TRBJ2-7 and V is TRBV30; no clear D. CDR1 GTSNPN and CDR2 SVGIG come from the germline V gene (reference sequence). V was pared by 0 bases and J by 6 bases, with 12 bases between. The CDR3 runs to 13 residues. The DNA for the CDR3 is TGTGCCTGGAGTGTAGGGTCCGTGGGCGAGCAGTACGTC. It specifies CAWSVGSVGEQYV.

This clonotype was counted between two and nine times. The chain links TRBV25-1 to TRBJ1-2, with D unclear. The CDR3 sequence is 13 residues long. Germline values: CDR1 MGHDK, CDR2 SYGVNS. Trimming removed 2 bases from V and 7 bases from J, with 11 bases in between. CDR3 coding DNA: TGTGCCAGCAGTGAACTCTATGCGGGTGGCTACACCTTC. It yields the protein CASSELYAGGYTF.

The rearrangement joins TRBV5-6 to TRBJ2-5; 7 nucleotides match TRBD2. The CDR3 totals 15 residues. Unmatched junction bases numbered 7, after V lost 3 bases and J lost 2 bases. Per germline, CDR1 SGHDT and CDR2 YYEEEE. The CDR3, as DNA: TGTGCCAGCAGCTCGCGGGGGAGGACGCAAGAGACCCAGTACTTC. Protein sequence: CASSSRGRTQETQYF.

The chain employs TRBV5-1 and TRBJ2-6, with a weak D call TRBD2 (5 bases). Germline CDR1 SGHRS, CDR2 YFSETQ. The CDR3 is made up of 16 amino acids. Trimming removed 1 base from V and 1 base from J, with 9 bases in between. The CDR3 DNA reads TGCGCCAGCAGCTTGCTTCGGACTTCTGGGGCCAACGTCCTGACTTTC. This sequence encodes CASSLLRTSGANVLTF.

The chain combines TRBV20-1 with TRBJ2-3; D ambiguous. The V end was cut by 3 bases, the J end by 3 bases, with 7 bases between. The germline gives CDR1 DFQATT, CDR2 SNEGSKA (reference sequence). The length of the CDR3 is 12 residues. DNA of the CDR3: TGCAGTGCTAGGCGGTCAACAGATACGCAGTATTTT. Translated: CSARRSTDTQYF.

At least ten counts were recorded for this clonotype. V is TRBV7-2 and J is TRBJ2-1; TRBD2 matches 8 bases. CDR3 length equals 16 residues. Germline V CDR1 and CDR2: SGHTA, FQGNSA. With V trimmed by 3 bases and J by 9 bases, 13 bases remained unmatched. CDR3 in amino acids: CASSFAGTRILSEQFF. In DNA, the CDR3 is TGTGCCAGCAGCTTCGCCGGGACTAGGATCCTGAGTGAGCAGTTCTTC.

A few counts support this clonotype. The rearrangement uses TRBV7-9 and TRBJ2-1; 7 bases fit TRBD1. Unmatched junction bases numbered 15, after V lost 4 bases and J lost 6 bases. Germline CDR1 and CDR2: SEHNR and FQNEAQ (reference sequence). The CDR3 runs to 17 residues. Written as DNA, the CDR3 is TGTGCCAGCAGCTCTACCGCTGGACAGGCCGCCGGCAATGAGCAGTTCTTC. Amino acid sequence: CASSSTAGQAAGNEQFF.

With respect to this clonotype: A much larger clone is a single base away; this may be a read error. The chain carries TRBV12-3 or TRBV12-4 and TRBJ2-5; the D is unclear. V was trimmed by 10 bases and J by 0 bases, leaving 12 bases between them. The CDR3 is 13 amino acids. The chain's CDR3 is CATRDQYQETQYF. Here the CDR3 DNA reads TGTGCCACCCGAGACCAGTACCAAGAGACCCAGTACTTC.

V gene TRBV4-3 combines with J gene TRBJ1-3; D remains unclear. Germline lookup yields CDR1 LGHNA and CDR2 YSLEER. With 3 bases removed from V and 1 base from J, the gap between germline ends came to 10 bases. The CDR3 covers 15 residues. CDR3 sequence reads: CASSQSWHSGNTIYF. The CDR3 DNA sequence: TGCGCCAGCAGCCAGTCCTGGCATTCTGGAAACACCATATATTTT.

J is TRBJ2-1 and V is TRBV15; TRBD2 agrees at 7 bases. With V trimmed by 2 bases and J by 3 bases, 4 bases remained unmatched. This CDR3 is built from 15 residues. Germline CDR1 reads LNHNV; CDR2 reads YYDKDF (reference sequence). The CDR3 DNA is TGTGCCACCAGCAGACCAGCTAGCGGCTACAATGAGCAGTTCTTC. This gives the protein CATSRPASGYNEQFF.

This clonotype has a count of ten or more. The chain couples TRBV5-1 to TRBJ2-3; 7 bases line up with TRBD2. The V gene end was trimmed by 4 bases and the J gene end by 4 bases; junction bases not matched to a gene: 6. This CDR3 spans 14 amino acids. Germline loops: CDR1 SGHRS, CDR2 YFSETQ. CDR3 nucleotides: TGCGCCAGCAGCCCGACTAGCCGGCCAGATACGCAGTATTTT. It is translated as CASSPTSRPDTQYF.

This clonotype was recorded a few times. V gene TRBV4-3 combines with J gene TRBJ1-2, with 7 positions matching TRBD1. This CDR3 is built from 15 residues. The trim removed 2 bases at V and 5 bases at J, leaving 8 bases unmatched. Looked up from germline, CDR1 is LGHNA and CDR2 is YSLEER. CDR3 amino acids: CASSQRDRRPYGYTF. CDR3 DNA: TGCGCCAGCAGCCAAAGGGACAGAAGACCATATGGCTACACCTTC.

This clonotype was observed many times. CDR3 sequence reads: CSVELAGVHEQYV. The CDR3 region has the DNA TGCAGCGTTGAATTAGCGGGAGTCCACGAGCAGTACGTC. The chain combines TRBV29-1 with TRBJ2-7, with 9 nucleotides matching TRBD2. The length of the CDR3 is 13 residues. V shed 2 bases and J 5 bases; nucleotides not matched to a gene: 4. Per the germline V gene, CDR1 is SQVTM and CDR2 is ANQGSEA.

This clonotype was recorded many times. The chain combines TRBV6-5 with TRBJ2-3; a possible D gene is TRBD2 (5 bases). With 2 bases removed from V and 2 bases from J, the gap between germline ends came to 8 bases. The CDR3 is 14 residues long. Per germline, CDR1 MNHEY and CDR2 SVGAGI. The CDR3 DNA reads TGTGCCAGCAGTTACGGGAGTACCACAGATACGCAGTATTTT. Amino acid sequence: CASSYGSTTDTQYF.

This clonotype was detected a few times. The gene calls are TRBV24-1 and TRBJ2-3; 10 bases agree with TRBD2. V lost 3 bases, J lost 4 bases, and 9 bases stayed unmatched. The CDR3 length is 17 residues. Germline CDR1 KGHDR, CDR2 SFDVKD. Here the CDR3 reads CATSDPLLAGVADTQYF. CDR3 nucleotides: TGTGCCACCAGTGATCCTCTTCTAGCGGGAGTCGCAGATACGCAGTATTTT.

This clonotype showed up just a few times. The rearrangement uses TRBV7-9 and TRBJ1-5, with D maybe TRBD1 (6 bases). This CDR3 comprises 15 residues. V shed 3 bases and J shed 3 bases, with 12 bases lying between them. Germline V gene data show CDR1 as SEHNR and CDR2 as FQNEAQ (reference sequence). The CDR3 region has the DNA TGTGCCAGCAGCTTGGACGGGACAACCAATCAGCCCCAGCATTTT. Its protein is CASSLDGTTNQPQHF.